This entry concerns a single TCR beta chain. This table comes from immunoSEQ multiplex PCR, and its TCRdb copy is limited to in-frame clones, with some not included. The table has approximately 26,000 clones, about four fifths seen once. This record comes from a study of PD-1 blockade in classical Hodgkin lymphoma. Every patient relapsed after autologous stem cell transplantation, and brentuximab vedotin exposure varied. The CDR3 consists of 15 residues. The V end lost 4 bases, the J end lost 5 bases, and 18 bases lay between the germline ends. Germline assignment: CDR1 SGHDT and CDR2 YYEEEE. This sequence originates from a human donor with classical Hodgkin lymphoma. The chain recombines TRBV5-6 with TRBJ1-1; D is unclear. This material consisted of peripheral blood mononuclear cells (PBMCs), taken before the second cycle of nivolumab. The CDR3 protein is CASSDVQLVGTEAFF. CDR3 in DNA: TGTGCCAGCAGCGACGTCCAGCTCGTGGGTACTGAAGCTTTCTTT.